Listed below are T cell receptor beta chains from one sample, sequenced in a study of T cells after yellow fever vaccination. One entry per CDR3 protein, called by TCRdb with MiXCR from the 5' RACE reads. The sample shows around 30,000 distinct CDR3 sequences, less than 5.5% of them seen only once. The sample consisted of CD8+ T cells sorted from PBMCs, taken 10 days after the yellow fever booster vaccination. These receptors all come from a man aged 25-45 years who received the YFV17D yellow fever vaccine. Each CDR3 is given with its conserved first and last residue. A D gene is named only where the DNA matches it firmly. Part of the rows lack a size; the others show once, few, many or a class for expanded clones.

TRBJ1-1 | . | many | TRBV7-8 | CASSFPSGERAFF | TGTGCCAGCAGCTTTCCGTCGGGAGAGAGGGCTTTCTTT
TRBJ1-1 | TRBD1 | many | TRBV9 | CASSQGQLTEAFF | TGTGCCAGCAGCCAGGGACAGCTCACTGAAGCTTTCTTT
TRBJ1-2 | . | many | TRBV10-3 | CAISDEQGPYGYTF | TGTGCCATCAGTGATGAGCAGGGCCCCTATGGCTACACCTTC
TRBJ1-1 | . | . | TRBV5-6 | CASGTGDTEAFF | TGTGCCAGCGGCACCGGGGACACTGAAGCTTTCTTT
TRBJ2-1 | TRBD2 | many | TRBV29-1 | CSVGPGLAGGHEQFF | TGCAGCGTGGGACCGGGACTAGCGGGAGGACATGAGCAGTTCTTC
TRBJ2-4 | . | many | TRBV7-9 | CASSLVAPPLPRYF | TGTGCCAGCAGCTTAGTAGCGCCGCCTCTCCCAAGGTACTTC
TRBJ2-1 | . | many | TRBV12-3/TRBV12-4 | CASSPPGRTVYNEQFF | TGTGCCAGCAGTCCCCCCGGCAGGACCGTCTACAATGAGCAGTTCTTC
TRBJ2-7 | TRBD1 | many | TRBV6-5 | CASSSPGQTYEQYF | TGTGCCAGCAGTTCACCGGGACAGACCTACGAGCAGTACTTC
TRBJ2-2 | . | many | TRBV20-1 | CSGRDANTGELFF | TGCAGTGGGAGGGACGCGAACACCGGGGAGCTGTTTTTT
TRBJ2-7 | TRBD1 | many | TRBV7-8 | CASSVQGASYEQYF | TGTGCCAGCAGCGTCCAGGGGGCCTCCTACGAGCAGTACTTC
TRBJ2-5 | TRBD2 | many | TRBV29-1 | CSASGGRAETQYF | TGCAGCGCTTCGGGGGGGCGAGCAGAGACCCAGTACTTC
TRBJ2-3 | . | many | TRBV25-1 | CASPKKGGSTDTQYF | TGTGCCAGCCCGAAGAAGGGAGGATCCACAGATACGCAGTATTTT
TRBJ1-1 | . | many | TRBV7-9 | CASSLGVAEAFF | TGTGCCAGCAGCTTGGGGGTCGCTGAAGCTTTCTTT
TRBJ1-6 | TRBD1 | many | TRBV6-1 | CASSLLGQMNSPLHF | TGTGCCAGCAGCCTATTGGGACAGATGAATTCACCCCTCCACTTT
TRBJ2-1 | TRBD2 | many | TRBV14 | CASSHHPLAGGPYNEQFF | TGTGCCAGCAGCCATCACCCTCTAGCGGGAGGGCCCTACAATGAGCAGTTCTTC
TRBJ2-3 | . | many | TRBV12-3/TRBV12-4 | CASSLGRGLPDTQYF | TGTGCCAGCAGTCTAGGTCGGGGTTTACCAGATACGCAGTATTTT
TRBJ2-5 | TRBD1 | many | TRBV29-1 | CSVVSYRPGQRYQETQYF | TGCAGCGTTGTCTCTTATAGACCGGGACAGCGGTACCAAGAGACCCAGTACTTC
TRBJ1-2 | . | many | TRBV4-2 | CASSQGFTGPNYGYTF | TGTGCCAGCAGCCAAGGGTTTACAGGGCCGAACTATGGCTACACCTTC
TRBJ1-2 | . | many | TRBV9 | CASSAHSYGYTF | TGTGCCAGCAGCGCCCACTCCTATGGCTACACCTTC
TRBJ2-1 | TRBD2 | many | TRBV6-1 | CASSRLAGEVAYNEQFF | TGTGCCAGCAGTCGACTAGCGGGAGAGGTGGCCTACAATGAGCAGTTCTTC
TRBJ2-3 | . | many | TRBV7-6 | CASSLGLHLSDTQYF | TGTGCCAGCAGCTTAGGGCTTCACCTGAGCGATACGCAGTATTTT
TRBJ1-2 | TRBD1 | many | TRBV20-1 | CSAPGQGDGYTF | TGCAGTGCCCCGGGACAGGGGGATGGCTACACCTTC
TRBJ2-7 | TRBD2 | few | TRBV7-2 | CASSPPGLAQPSWEQYF | TGTGCCAGCAGCCCCCCCGGACTAGCTCAACCTAGCTGGGAGCAGTACTTC
TRBJ2-2 | . | many | TRBV9 | CASSVEDSATGELFF | TGTGCCAGCAGCGTAGAGGACTCCGCCACCGGGGAGCTGTTTTTT
TRBJ2-5 | . | many | TRBV12-3/TRBV12-4 | CASSLEAVFEAQYF | TGTGCCAGCAGTTTAGAGGCCGTCTTTGAGGCCCAGTACTTC
TRBJ2-7 | . | many | TRBV7-2 | CASQNSPYEQYF | TGTGCCAGCCAAAACAGTCCCTACGAGCAGTACTTC
TRBJ2-3 | . | many | TRBV7-9 | CASSLVAGNTDTQYF | TGTGCCAGCAGCTTAGTGGCGGGGAACACAGATACGCAGTATTTT
TRBJ2-2 | . | many | TRBV3-1 | CASSSSNGGELFF | TGTGCCAGCAGCTCATCGAATGGCGGGGAGCTGTTTTTT
TRBJ2-1 | TRBD2 | many | TRBV7-2 | CASSWTSTNEQFF | TGTGCCAGCAGCTGGACTAGTACTAACGAGCAGTTCTTC
TRBJ1-5 | . | . | TRBV12-3/TRBV12-4 | CASRVGLSNQPQHF | TGTGCCAGCAGGGTGGGCCTTAGCAATCAGCCCCAGCATTTT
TRBJ2-3 | . | many | TRBV20-1 | CSAAAGAFGTDTQYF | TGCAGTGCGGCAGCCGGGGCATTCGGGACAGATACGCAGTATTTT
TRBJ2-3 | TRBD1 | many | TRBV7-8 | CASSLGTGLFTDTQYF | TGTGCCAGCAGCTTAGGGACAGGGCTATTCACAGATACGCAGTATTTT
TRBJ2-1 | TRBD2 | many | TRBV6-1 | CAKVLGLAGAYNEQFF | TGTGCCAAAGTTTTGGGCCTAGCGGGAGCCTACAATGAGCAGTTCTTC
TRBJ2-3 | TRBD2 | many | TRBV5-6 | CASSFSGLAGADTQYF | TGTGCCAGCAGCTTCTCGGGACTAGCGGGAGCAGATACGCAGTATTTT
TRBJ1-2 | . | many | TRBV29-1 | CSVATTGSGGYTF | TGCAGCGTTGCTACTACGGGGTCGGGAGGCTACACCTTC
TRBJ1-2 | . | many | TRBV28 | CASRKLAGTAYGYTF | TGTGCCAGCAGAAAATTGGCCGGGACCGCATATGGCTACACCTTC
TRBJ2-1 | . | . | TRBV11-1 | CASSFAGAPFF | TGTGCCAGCAGCTTTGCAGGGGCTCCGTTCTTC
TRBJ2-7 | . | many | TRBV12-3/TRBV12-4 | CASSPPGAPYEQYF | TGTGCCAGCAGTCCCCCGGGGGCCCCCTACGAGCAGTACTTC